These 28 T cell receptor beta chains were sequenced from one sample in a study of beta chain features in type 1 diabetes. Study findings and constraints: TCRB CDR3s from Type 1 diabetes patients were moderately but significantly shorter in all four CD4+ subsets.

What was sequenced were expressed TCRB transcripts, since all of the isolated RNA had been reverse transcribed. Sequencing used immunoSEQ multiplex PCR; TCRdb keeps in-frame clones, though not all of them. The repertoire has about 190,000 clones, under 9.5% of them found once; the top ten carry 0.5%. For these TCRs, the target antigens are not known. The source material was central memory CD4+ T cells from blood. Receptor source: a man aged 18 to 30 with type 1 diabetes.

V gene TRBV7-2 combines with J gene TRBJ1-2; unclear D gene. The CDR3 consists of 12 residues. V was trimmed by 5 bases and J by 7 bases, leaving 11 bases between them. Germline V gives CDR1 SGHTA, CDR2 FQGNSA. CDR3 region: CASSLGPGGYTF. The CDR3 DNA is TGTGCCAGCAGCCTCGGCCCGGGTGGCTACACCTTC.

The J gene is TRBJ1-2, the V gene TRBV7-2; maybe TRBD1 (6 bases). The CDR3 contains 16 residues. Germline CDR1 is SGHTA and CDR2 is FQGNSA. V lost 6 bases, J lost 4 bases, and 21 bases lay in between. CDR3: CASSYRRGAGGYGYTF. The DNA for the CDR3 is TGTGCCAGCAGTTACCGCCGGGGGGCCGGGGGCTATGGCTACACCTTC.

This clone was recorded a few times. J is TRBJ2-3 and V is TRBV18; D perhaps matches TRBD2 (6 bases). The CDR3 sequence is 14 residues long. Trimming cost V 3 bases and J 1 base, with 8 bases left between them. The germline V gene encodes CDR1 KGHSH and CDR2 LQKENI. In DNA form, the CDR3 reads TGTGCCAGCTCACCTCAGCGGGGCACAGATACGCAGTATTTT. It is translated as CASSPQRGTDTQYF.

Remarks on this clone: The same CDR3 arises from other DNA sequences in this sample as well. The CDR3 DNA reads as TGTGCCAGCAGCCCGCGGACTAGCAGCGAGACCCAGTACTTC. It yields the protein CASSPRTSSETQYF. The chain has TRBV9 and TRBJ2-5, with 8 nucleotides matching TRBD2. With V trimmed by 4 bases and J by 5 bases, 7 bases remained unmatched. CDR3 length: 14 amino acids. Germline CDR1 and CDR2: SGDLS and YYNGEE. Looking up the rest from reference TRBV9 and TRBJ2-5 gives the full variable domain: DSGVTQTPKHLITATGQRVTLRCSPRSGDLSVYWYQQSLDQGLQFLIQYYNGEERAKGNILERFSAQQFPDLHSELNLSSLELGDSALYFCASSPRTSSETQYFGPGTRLLVL.

This clone turned up a few times. This chain links TRBV29-1 with TRBJ2-7; possibly TRBD1 for D (5 bases). Germline V CDR1 and CDR2: SQVTM, ANQGSEA. The CDR3 consists of 14 residues. V shed 5 bases and J shed 6 bases, with 20 bases lying between them. CDR3 region: CSVTIYTGQAEQYF. The CDR3 DNA reads TGCAGCGTTACGATATATACTGGACAAGCCGAGCAGTACTTC.

The chain uses TRBV10-3 and TRBJ1-5, with a possible D match to TRBD1 (5 bases). The germline V gene has CDR1 ENHRY and CDR2 SYGVKD. The CDR3 loop spans 15 amino acids. Trimming stripped 2 bases from V and 4 bases from J, with 12 bases between. The CDR3 here is CAISEGGRGNQPQHF. The CDR3 DNA reads TGTGCCATCAGTGAGGGGGGGAGGGGAAATCAGCCCCAGCATTTT.

This clone was seen more than once but under ten times. This sequence joins TRBV7-9 and TRBJ1-1, with D possibly TRBD1 on 5 matching bases. Trimming stripped 4 bases from V and 3 bases from J, with 9 bases between. This CDR3 comprises 13 residues. The V gene's germline CDR1 is SEHNR and CDR2 FQNEAQ (reference sequence). This chain's CDR3 is CASSSQAYTEAFF. DNA of the CDR3: TGTGCCAGCAGCTCACAGGCTTACACTGAAGCTTTCTTT.

On this clone: The junction shows a germline mismatch at one end, possibly a read error. The J gene is TRBJ2-2, the V gene TRBV12-5, with D uncertain. The CDR3 spans 12 residues. Germline-derived CDR1 and CDR2 are LGHNT and FRNRAP. The CDR3 loop reads CASGLGSGELFF. The CDR3 DNA is TGTGCTAGTGGCTTGGGTAGTGGGGAGCTGTTTTTT.

This clone was counted a few times. The V call is TRBV27, the J call TRBJ2-1; no definite D call. The germline V gene has CDR1 MNHEY and CDR2 SMNVEV (reference sequence). The V end was cut by 4 bases, the J end by 2 bases, with 3 bases between. This CDR3 is built from 12 residues. CDR3 region: CASSSPYNEQFF. The CDR3 DNA reads as TGTGCCAGCAGTTCTCCCTACAATGAGCAGTTCTTC.

The table lists this clone with many counts. V is TRBV28 and J is TRBJ2-3; the D gene is possibly TRBD2 (6 bases). The CDR3 runs to 14 residues. Trimming cost V 3 bases and J 7 bases, with 14 bases left between them. Germline assignment: CDR1 MDHEN and CDR2 SYDVKM. This CDR3 is CASSFQHWTNTQYF. CDR3 nucleotide sequence: TGTGCCAGCAGTTTTCAGCACTGGACTAATACGCAGTATTTT.

The chain recombines TRBV9 with TRBJ1-2; D remains ambiguous. The CDR3 is made up of 11 amino acids. V was clipped by 3 bases and J by 8 bases, with 8 bases between them. Germline V lookup: CDR1 SGDLS, CDR2 YYNGEE. CDR3 sequence reads: CASSANGGYTF. CDR3 DNA: TGTGCCAGCAGCGCTAACGGGGGCTACACCTTC.

The rearrangement joins TRBV7-2 to TRBJ1-3, with 9 bases fitting TRBD1. Germline CDR1 and CDR2: SGHTA and FQGNSA. This CDR3 spans 14 amino acids. V shed 1 base and J 6 bases; nucleotides not matched to a gene: 1. For the CDR3, the DNA is TGTGCCAGCAGCTTAGTACAGGGGGCAAACACCATATATTTT. It codes for CASSLVQGANTIYF.

This clone was counted at least ten times. The chain has TRBV11-2 and TRBJ2-7, with D perhaps TRBD2 (6 bases). The CDR3 consists of 17 residues. Trimming left V 1 base short and J 4 bases short, with 20 bases between. Germline-derived CDR1 and CDR2 are SGHAT and FQNNGV. CDR3 nucleotides: TGTGCCAGCAGCTTAGGGTCGACGTGGGGGGAATCGTACGAGCAGTACTTC. Its protein product is CASSLGSTWGESYEQYF.

This clone was observed a handful of times. The genes are TRBV30 and TRBJ1-1; D gene ambiguous. Germline V gene data show CDR1 as GTSNPN and CDR2 as SVGIG (reference sequence). The V gene lost 6 bases and the J gene lost 5 bases, with 7 bases spanning the gap. CDR3 size: 10 residues. The DNA of the CDR3 is TGTGCCTGCCCGGGGACTGAAGCTTTCTTT. This encodes CACPGTEAFF. Full variable domain (remainder filled in from reference TRBV30 and TRBJ1-1): SQTIHQWPATLVQPVGSPLSLECTVEGTSNPNLYWYRQAAGRGLQLLFYSVGIGQISSEVPQNLSASRPQDRQFILSSKKLLLSDSGFYLCACPGTEAFFGQGTRLTVV.

This rearrangement joins TRBV7-9 to TRBJ2-2; D remains unclear. This CDR3 contains 16 residues. V lost 6 bases to trimming and J lost 3 bases, with 17 bases between them. The germline V gene has CDR1 SEHNR and CDR2 FQNEAQ (reference sequence). CDR3 in DNA: TGTGCCAGCAGGATACGACGGAGTCGGCACACCGGGGAGCTGTTTTTT. Translation: CASRIRRSRHTGELFF.

This chain uses TRBV6-4 with TRBJ2-3, with D possibly matching TRBD2 (7 bases). The germline CDR1 and CDR2 sequences are MRHNA and SNTAGT. The CDR3 is 14 amino acids. V was cut by 3 bases and J by 4 bases, with 11 bases left in between. DNA of the CDR3: TGTGCCAGCAGTGAGGAGGGGGGGCCAGATACGCAGTATTTT. Its translation is CASSEEGGPDTQYF.

This clone was observed at least ten times. The rearrangement joins TRBV28 to TRBJ2-7; 7 nucleotides match TRBD1. CDR3 length equals 15 residues. The germline V gene encodes CDR1 MDHEN and CDR2 SYDVKM. V gave up 6 bases and J gave up 3 bases; unmatched junction bases: 11. CDR3 coding DNA: TGTGCCAGCAGATCCGGGACAGCAGAGCTCTACGAGCAGTACTTC. It specifies CASRSGTAELYEQYF.

This clone was seen at least ten times. The chain combines TRBV11-3 with TRBJ2-1; 8 bases match TRBD2. V lost 0 bases, J lost 2 bases, and 9 bases stayed unmatched. The V gene's germline CDR1 is SGHNT and CDR2 YENEEA. The CDR3 sequence is 18 residues long. The CDR3 coding sequence is TGTGCCAGCAGCTTAGATCAAAGCGGGAGCGCAGCCTACAATGAGCAGTTCTTC. It specifies CASSLDQSGSAAYNEQFF.

The chain joins TRBV30 to TRBJ1-1, with 7 positions matching TRBD1. The germline gives CDR1 GTSNPN, CDR2 SVGIG (reference sequence). With 0 bases clipped from V and 2 bases from J, the junction kept 9 bases outside the gene matches. The CDR3 runs 16 residues. The CDR3 loop is CAWSVLWDRSNTEAFF. CDR3 nucleotide sequence: TGTGCCTGGAGTGTACTCTGGGACAGAAGCAACACTGAAGCTTTCTTT. Filled out from reference TRBV30 and TRBJ1-1, the complete variable domain reads SQTIHQWPATLVQPVGSPLSLECTVEGTSNPNLYWYRQAAGRGLQLLFYSVGIGQISSEVPQNLSASRPQDRQFILSSKKLLLSDSGFYLCAWSVLWDRSNTEAFFGQGTRLTVV.

This clone was picked up a small number of times. V and J are TRBV25-1 and TRBJ1-4; D remains ambiguous. Trimming cost V 6 bases and J 3 bases, with 11 bases left between them. The CDR3 consists of 14 residues. Germline V gene data show CDR1 as MGHDK and CDR2 as SYGVNS. CDR3 loop: CASRTPGSNEKLFF. Here the CDR3 DNA reads TGTGCCAGCAGAACCCCGGGGTCTAATGAAAAACTGTTTTTT.

There are a few counts of this clone. V usage is TRBV4-2 and J usage is TRBJ2-7, with TRBD1 matching 9 bases. The germline gives CDR1 LGHNA, CDR2 YNFKEQ. This CDR3 is 15 amino acids long. Trimming at V came to 3 bases and at J to 2 bases, leaving 5 bases not matched to a gene. This CDR3 is CASSQFRDRAYEQYF. The CDR3 DNA sequence: TGTGCCAGCAGCCAGTTCCGGGACAGGGCCTACGAGCAGTACTTC.

This clone came up a few times. The chain links TRBV7-2 to TRBJ1-5, with D perhaps TRBD1 (6 bases). CDR3 length: 14 residues. The germline gives CDR1 SGHTA, CDR2 FQGNSA. V was clipped by 3 bases and J by 2 bases, with 8 bases between them. This chain's CDR3 is CASSFAGGNQPQHF. In DNA form, the CDR3 reads TGTGCCAGCAGCTTTGCAGGGGGCAATCAGCCCCAGCATTTT.

In this sample, this clone turned up once. V is TRBV7-2 and J is TRBJ2-5; 9 bases agree with TRBD2. Trimming cost V 8 bases and J 5 bases; bases outside gene matches: 6. The CDR3 runs to 13 residues. In germline, CDR1 is SGHTA, CDR2 FQGNSA. In nucleotides, the CDR3 is TGTGCCAGCGGAGGGACTAGCTTGGAGACCCAGTACTTC. The encoded protein is CASGGTSLETQYF.

This chain links TRBV4-3 with TRBJ1-3; D possibly corresponds to TRBD1 (6 bases). Trimming took off 2 bases at V and 4 bases at J, with 15 bases between the two ends. Germline CDR1 LGHNA, CDR2 YSLEER. The length of the CDR3 is 16 residues. The CDR3 DNA sequence: TGCGCCAGCAGCCAATCCCGGGGGGGCGCCGGAAACACCATATATTTT. Residues: CASSQSRGGAGNTIYF.

The chain uses TRBV4-1 and TRBJ2-1; 7 positions agree with TRBD2. This CDR3 region has 15 residues. CDR1 and CDR2 from the germline V gene are MGHRA and YSYEKL. V was clipped by 1 base and J by 7 bases; unmatched bases: 7. The CDR3 protein is CASSQVGGSRNEQFF. In DNA form, the CDR3 reads TGCGCCAGCAGCCAAGTGGGCGGGAGTCGGAATGAGCAGTTCTTC.

This clone was picked up a small number of times. The V gene is TRBV4-3, the J gene TRBJ2-7; 10 bases fit TRBD1. Germline assignment: CDR1 LGHNA and CDR2 YSLEER. CDR3 size: 15 residues. V gave up 0 bases and J gave up 4 bases; unmatched junction bases: 3. The CDR3 DNA follows: TGCGCCAGCAGCCAAGAAGGGACAGGGGTTTACGAGCAGTACTTC. This sequence encodes CASSQEGTGVYEQYF.

This sequence joins TRBV18 and TRBJ1-1; 7 bases map to TRBD1. This CDR3 contains 15 residues. The germline V gene has CDR1 KGHSH and CDR2 LQKENI. The V segment lost 3 bases and the J segment 4 bases; nucleotides outside the gene matches: 8. CDR3 sequence (DNA): TGTGCCAGCTCACCGAACGGTGGACAGGCCACTGAAGCTTTCTTT. Encoded protein: CASSPNGGQATEAFF.

The chain links TRBV11-2 to TRBJ2-7; the match to TRBD1 covers 7 bases. This CDR3 is 14 amino acids long. The V and J ends lost 5 bases and 4 bases, in that order; junction bases with no gene match: 8. CDR1 SGHAT and CDR2 FQNNGV come from the germline V gene. CDR3 loop: CASSPGGRGYEQYF. In DNA, the CDR3 is TGTGCCAGCAGCCCAGGGGGTCGTGGATACGAGCAGTACTTC. Using reference TRBV11-2 and TRBJ2-7 for the parts outside the CDR3, the full variable domain is EAGVAQSPRYKIIEKRQSVAFWCNPISGHATLYWYQQILGQGPKLLIQFQNNGVVDDSQLPKDRFSAERLKGVDSTLKIQPAKLEDSAVYLCASSPGGRGYEQYFGPGTRLTVT.